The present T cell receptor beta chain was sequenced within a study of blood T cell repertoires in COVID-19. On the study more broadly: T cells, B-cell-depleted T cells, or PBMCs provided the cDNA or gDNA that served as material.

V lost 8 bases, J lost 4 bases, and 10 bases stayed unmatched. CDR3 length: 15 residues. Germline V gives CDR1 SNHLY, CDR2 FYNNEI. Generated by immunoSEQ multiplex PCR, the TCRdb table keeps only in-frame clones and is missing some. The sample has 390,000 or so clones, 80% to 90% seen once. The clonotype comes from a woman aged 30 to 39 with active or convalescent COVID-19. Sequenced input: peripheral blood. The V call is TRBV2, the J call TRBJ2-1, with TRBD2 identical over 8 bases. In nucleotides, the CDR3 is TGTGCCAGCCGGAAAGAGCGGGAGTCTTACAATGAGCAGTTCTTC. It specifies CASRKERESYNEQFF.